This TCR beta chain came from a study of blood T cells in healthy people across ages. The use of a sample-barcoded 5' primer and a J-beta primer mix characterized a second PCR of roughly 6 to 11 cycles. Via MiXCR, TCRdb re-called the 5' RACE reads, giving one row per CDR3 protein. The table shows 1.5 million to 2 million distinct CDR3 sequences, with under 30% occurring only once. In the case of this clonotype: Its antigen is unidentified.

Study-level results: In older individuals, TCR beta diversity per million T cells was lower, falling roughly linearly with age.

This sequence originates from a woman younger than 45 in good health. The sequenced sample was blood.

The CDR3 region has the DNA TGTGCCAGCAACTCTGGAGGGGGACCCTCTAGCTACGAGCAGTACTTC. Translation gives CASNSGGGPSSYEQYF. V and J are TRBV28 and TRBJ2-7; possibly TRBD1 or TRBD2 for D (6 bases each). Germline CDR1 is MDHEN and CDR2 is SYDVKM. V was shortened by 7 bases and J by 3 bases, with 22 bases between the two germline ends. The CDR3 length is 16 residues. Full variable domain (remainder filled in from reference TRBV28 and TRBJ2-7): DVKVTQSSRYLVKRTGEKVFLECVQDMDHENMFWYRQDPGLGLRLIYFSYDVKMKEKGDIPEGYSVSREKKERFSLILESASTNQTSMYLCASNSGGGPSSYEQYFGPGTRLTVT.